This TCR beta chain is drawn from a study of cytomegalovirus exposure and HLA in healthy donors. Study outcomes and limitations: Using the classifier, cytomegalovirus status was reportedly diagnosed with high specificity and sensitivity.

TCRdb's table, derived via immunoSEQ multiplex PCR, lists solely in-frame clones and lacks some. The sample holds a few hundred thousand clones; 65% to 85% are singletons and the top ten take 11% to 15%. CDR1 and CDR2 from the germline V gene are SGHNT and YENEEA. Trimming pared 3 bases from V and 7 bases from J, leaving 19 bases between. CDR3 length equals 15 residues. A remark on this clone: The target antigen is unknown.

What was sequenced was PBMCs. The V call is TRBV11-3, the J call TRBJ2-7; possible D gene TRBD2, 5 bases. The sequence came from a woman in her 30s in good health and CMV-seropositive. The chain's CDR3 is CASSFDRGQLTEQYF. The CDR3 DNA reads as TGTGCCAGCAGCTTTGATCGAGGGCAGTTAACGGAGCAGTACTTC.